This T cell receptor beta chain came from a study of T cell repertoires in ileal Crohn's disease (dated by TCRdb to 2018 to 2020). Describing the broader study: At the time of surgery, 35% of patients were active smokers, and the median duration of disease was about 8.5 years. Every patient underwent surgery because of a complication, which was stricturing disease in 61% of cases and penetrating disease in about 39%. TCR repertoire analysis was done in a few dozen Crohn's disease patients from a prospective multicentre cohort. The study was conducted in parallel with a multicentre cohort that was designed to identify predictors of early endoscopic recurrence following ileocolonic resection. Roughly half of the patients were given postoperative therapy, with about 19 on anti-TNF agents and 10 to 12 on thiopurines. A total of about 170 mucosal samples from approximately 57 patients were sequenced, collected from several sites on the surgical specimen and at postoperative endoscopy. Endoscopic postoperative recurrence was defined as a Rutgeerts score above i0. On the study overall, not on this receptor specifically: More high-frequency clones were carried by sorted CD8 T cells than by CD4 T cells, suggesting that mucosal expansions were mainly CD8. Mucosal CD4 and CD8 T cells were sorted and sequenced only in a subgroup of patients, the size of which was not stated. Higher percentages of high-frequency clones at the time of surgery were linked to endoscopic recurrence, and every patient with clonality above 26.8% (18/57) had recurrence. Patients who were active smokers at surgery had a significantly higher proportion of clonal expansions than non-smokers (approximately 26% vs 17%, p=0.02).

There are 12 amino acids in the CDR3, from cysteine to phenylalanine inclusive. The sequence is cut down to CDR3 DNA, 36 bases in frame from base 1. V and J lose 3 bases and 9 bases, and a span of 11 bases separates them. CDR1 and CDR2 were assigned from the germline V gene (reference sequence) as WNHNN and SYGVQD. Eligible patients were adults with ileal or ileocolonic Crohn's disease who had an indication for ileocolonic resection. Whole ileal mucosal biopsies were stored frozen at -80°C before DNA extraction. A TRizol-based method was used to extract genomic DNA from the frozen whole biopsies, and the DNA was quantified with a NanoDrop 2000 spectrophotometer. With respect to this clone: Its antigen is not yet known. There are no base qualities to consult, and no much larger clone falls within one base.

For commercial TCRB immunosequencing, five hundred nanograms of biopsy DNA were submitted for each sample. A two-step, amplification bias-controlled multiplex PCR was used by Adaptive Biotechnology to amplify CDR3 regions from genomic DNA. Primers for every V and J gene segment were used in the first PCR, and barcodes and Illumina adapters were added in the second PCR. CDR3 libraries were sequenced on an Illumina instrument. Per the original workflow: The analysis drew on both the pipelines supplied by the vendor and custom analysis of the raw data in R/Bioconductor running R version 3.3.0. Clonality, ranging from 0 to 1, was calculated as the inverse of the normalised Shannon entropy of all productive clones. High-frequency clones were defined as the share of the repertoire taken up by the top 100 clones, keeping only clones that passed a 95% confidence test. Overlap between samples was measured with the Morisita-Horn index, while repertoire diversity was measured with the Simpson index. What TCRdb holds here is the immuneACCESS table cut down to in-frame rearrangements. Part of the clones is not present; checked against another copy, under half of the missing clones reflect an unresolved V gene, and the others are unexplained. V and J calls and clone size are those listed in that table; D and trimming were worked out from the DNA. This sample lists roughly 3,700 clones; about 79% were detected once. The ten largest make up approximately 7% of the sample.

The receptor was isolated from an adult with Crohn's disease. The sample was ileal tissue. The chain is encoded by TRBV10-1 joined to TRBJ1-1; a tentative D call is TRBD1 (5 bases match). The base sequence is TGCGCCAGCAGTGAATCTAACAGGAAAGCTTTCTTT. This gives the protein CASSESNRKAFF.